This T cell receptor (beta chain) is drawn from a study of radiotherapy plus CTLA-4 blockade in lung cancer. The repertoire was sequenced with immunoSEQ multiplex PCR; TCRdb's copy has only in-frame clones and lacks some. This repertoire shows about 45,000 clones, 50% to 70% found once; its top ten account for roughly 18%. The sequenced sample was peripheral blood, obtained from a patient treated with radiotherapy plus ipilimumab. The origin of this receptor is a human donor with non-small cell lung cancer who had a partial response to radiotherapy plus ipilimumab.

The chain's CDR3 is CAISESSDSSYEQYF. For the CDR3, the DNA is TGTGCCATCAGTGAGTCCAGTGACTCATCCTACGAGCAGTACTTC. The rearrangement joins TRBV10-3 to TRBJ2-7; D gene ambiguous. The CDR3 extends over 15 amino acids. The germline gives CDR1 ENHRY, CDR2 SYGVKD. The V gene lost 0 bases and the J gene lost 1 base, with 10 bases spanning the gap.